The 5 T cell receptor beta chains below were found in one sample sequenced in a study of CD8 T cells in Susac syndrome. It was with random hexamers that roughly 0.5 to 1 ug RNA was reverse transcribed. TCRdb called the immunoSEQ multiplex PCR reads again in MiXCR, with one record for every CDR3 protein. The sample lists some 250,000 distinct CDR3 sequences; roughly 95% were seen once. Material: CD4+ T cells from PBMCs. The receptors shown here come from a human donor with Susac syndrome.

The V call is TRBV20-1, the J call TRBJ1-5; D unclear. CDR3 size: 13 residues. Germline V lookup: CDR1 DFQATT, CDR2 SNEGSKA (reference sequence). V was clipped by 3 bases and J by 0 bases, with 6 bases between them. CDR3: CSASGRSNQPQHF. The CDR3 bases are TGCAGTGCTAGTGGGCGTAGCAATCAGCCCCAGCATTTT.

V usage is TRBV14 and J usage is TRBJ2-3; perhaps TRBD1 as D (6 bases). CDR1 SGHDN and CDR2 FVKESK come from the germline V gene. V lost 1 base and J lost 4, with 15 bases in between. This CDR3 has 16 amino acids. CDR3 sequence reads: CASSQAHGRGPDTQYF. CDR3 sequence (DNA): TGTGCCAGCAGCCAAGCCCATGGCAGGGGCCCAGATACGCAGTATTTT.

The chain employs TRBV20-1 and TRBJ1-2, with D maybe TRBD1 (6 bases). The CDR3 extends over 13 amino acids. CDR1 DFQATT and CDR2 SNEGSKA come from the germline V gene (reference sequence). Trimming removed 0 bases at V and 7 bases at J, with 12 bases between. CDR3 amino acids: CSARDHRESGYTF. CDR3 in DNA: TGCAGTGCTAGAGACCACAGGGAAAGTGGCTACACCTTC.

This clonotype was picked up one time. The chain links TRBV9 to TRBJ1-1, with TRBD1 as a possible D gene (6 bases). Per the germline V gene, CDR1 is SGDLS and CDR2 is YYNGEE. The V and J ends lost 0 bases and 5 bases respectively, with 11 bases between them. The CDR3 has 14 residues. The CDR3 DNA follows: TGTGCCAGCAGCGTAGATCCAGGGGAAACTGAAGCTTTCTTT. Protein sequence: CASSVDPGETEAFF.

This clonotype was detected once. This chain connects TRBV9 to TRBJ2-3, with 14 bases fitting TRBD2. The J segment lost 3 bases and the V segment lost 4 bases, leaving 4 bases of the junction unmatched. Germline values: CDR1 SGDLS, CDR2 YYNGEE. The CDR3 has 16 amino acids. In nucleotides, the CDR3 is TGTGCCAGCAGCACCCGACTAGCGGGAGGGACAGATACGCAGTATTTT. Translation gives CASSTRLAGGTDTQYF.